Shown below are 7 T cell receptor beta chains from a single sample sequenced in a study of blood T cell repertoires in COVID-19. Sequenced by immunoSEQ multiplex PCR; TCRdb stores in-frame clones only, minus some. The sample has 250,000 to 350,000 clones, 90% seen once. Specimen: PBMCs or T cells enriched from blood (not recorded which). The receptor source for this set is a man aged 55 to 70 who had recovered from COVID-19.

This rearrangement joins TRBV5-1 to TRBJ2-4; 7 nucleotides align to TRBD1. Trimming removed 0 bases from V and 0 bases from J; junction bases left unmatched: 3. The CDR3 is 16 amino acids. CDR1 is SGHRS and CDR2 is YFSETQ in the germline V gene. CDR3 in amino acids: CASSLEGTVAKNIQYF. The CDR3, as DNA: TGCGCCAGCAGCTTGGAAGGGACAGTAGCCAAAAACATTCAGTACTTC.

J is TRBJ1-5 and V is TRBV9, with 7 nucleotides matching TRBD1. This CDR3 contains 16 residues. Germline trimming cut 4 bases from V and 7 bases from J; bases unmatched to any gene: 14. In germline, CDR1 is SGDLS, CDR2 YYNGEE. CDR3 sequence: CASSPSDRSLNQPQHF. The CDR3 region has the DNA TGTGCCAGCAGCCCTTCGGACAGGTCCCTGAACCAGCCCCAGCATTTT.

This rearrangement joins TRBV7-9 to TRBJ2-4; unclear D gene. Germline V gives CDR1 SEHNR, CDR2 FQNEAQ (reference sequence). This CDR3 region has 14 residues. The V and J ends lost 4 bases and 0 bases respectively, with 7 bases between them. CDR3 nucleotides: TGTGCCAGCAGCTCCTCTTCAGCCAAAAACATTCAGTACTTC. This codes for CASSSSSAKNIQYF.

This chain uses TRBV11-1 with TRBJ2-2, with 8 bases aligning to TRBD1. Germline V CDR1 and CDR2: SGHAT, FQDESV (reference sequence). V was pared by 5 bases and J by 7 bases, with 6 bases of the junction left unmatched. The CDR3 has 14 amino acids. The CDR3 coding sequence is TGTGCCAGCAGCACGCAGGGGGCGGGCGGGGAGCTGTTTTTT. This gives the protein CASSTQGAGGELFF.

This clone was detected a few times. V is TRBV19 and J is TRBJ2-7, with 12 bases fitting TRBD2. This CDR3 has 18 amino acids. The J segment lost 0 bases and the V segment lost 4 bases, leaving 10 bases of the junction unmatched. Germline lookup yields CDR1 LNHDA and CDR2 SQIVND (reference sequence). CDR3 sequence (DNA): TGTGCCAGTAGTAACCAACTAGCGGGAGGACAATACTCCTACGAGCAGTACTTC. Residues: CASSNQLAGGQYSYEQYF.

This clone was picked up one time. The rearrangement joins TRBV5-5 to TRBJ1-2; TRBD1 might be the D (5 bases). CDR1 and CDR2 (germline): SGHKS, YYEKEE (reference sequence). Trimming removed 2 bases from V and 4 bases from J, with 15 bases in between. The CDR3 has 15 amino acids. The CDR3 protein is CASSFGQGQIYGYTF. DNA for the CDR3: TGTGCCAGCAGCTTTGGGCAGGGCCAAATCTATGGCTACACCTTC.

The chain links TRBV4-3 to TRBJ1-4, with unresolved D. Germline V gene lookup returns CDR1 LGHNA and CDR2 YSLEER. This CDR3 has 18 residues. V lost 5 bases and J lost 7, with 26 bases in between. In DNA, the CDR3 is TGCGCCAGCAGCTTAAGGTATTTTGTGTCGGGTTTTGCTGAAAAACTGTTTTTT. Protein: CASSLRYFVSGFAEKLFF.